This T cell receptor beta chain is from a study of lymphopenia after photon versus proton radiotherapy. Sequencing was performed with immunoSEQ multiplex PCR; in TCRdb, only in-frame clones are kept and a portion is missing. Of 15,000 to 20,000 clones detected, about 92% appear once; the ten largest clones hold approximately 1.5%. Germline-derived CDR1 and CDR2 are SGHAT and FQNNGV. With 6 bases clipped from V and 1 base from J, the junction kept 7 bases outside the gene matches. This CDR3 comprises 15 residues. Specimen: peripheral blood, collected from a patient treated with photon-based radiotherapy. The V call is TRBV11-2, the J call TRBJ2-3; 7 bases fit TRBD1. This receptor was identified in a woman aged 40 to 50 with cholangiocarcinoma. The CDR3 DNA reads TGTGCCAGCAGTTTCCAGGGGGTAGGCACAGATACGCAGTATTTT. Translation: CASSFQGVGTDTQYF.